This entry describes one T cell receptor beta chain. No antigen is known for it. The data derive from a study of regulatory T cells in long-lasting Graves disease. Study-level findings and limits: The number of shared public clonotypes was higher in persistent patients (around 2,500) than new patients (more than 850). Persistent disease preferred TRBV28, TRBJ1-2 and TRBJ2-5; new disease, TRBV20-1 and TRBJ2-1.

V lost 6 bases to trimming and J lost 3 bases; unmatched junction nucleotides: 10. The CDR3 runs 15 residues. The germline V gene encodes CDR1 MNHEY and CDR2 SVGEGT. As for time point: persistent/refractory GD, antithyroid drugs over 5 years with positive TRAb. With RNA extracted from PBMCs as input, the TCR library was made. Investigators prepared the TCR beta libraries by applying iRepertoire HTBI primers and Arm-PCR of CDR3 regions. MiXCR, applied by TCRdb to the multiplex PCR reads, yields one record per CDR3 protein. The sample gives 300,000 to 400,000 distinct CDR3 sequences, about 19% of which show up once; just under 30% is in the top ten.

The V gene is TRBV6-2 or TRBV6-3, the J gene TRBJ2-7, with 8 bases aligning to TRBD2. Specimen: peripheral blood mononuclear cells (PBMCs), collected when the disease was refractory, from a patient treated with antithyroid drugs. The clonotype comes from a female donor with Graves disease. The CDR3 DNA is TGTGCCAGCAGAAACTCGGGGGGGGCTCTCTACGAGCAGTACTTC. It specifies CASRNSGGALYEQYF.